This TCR beta chain was recorded in a study of T cell changes during pregnancy in multiple sclerosis. The assay was immunoSEQ multiplex PCR, and TCRdb's table has in-frame clones only and misses some. The repertoire has almost 50,000 clones, more than 85% of them found once; the top ten carry just under 1%. CDR3 length: 14 residues. Germline V gene data show CDR1 as MNHEY and CDR2 as SVGAGI. Trimming stripped 8 bases from V and 4 bases from J, with 17 bases between. Sequenced here: peripheral blood, sampled after pregnancy. The genes are TRBV6-5 and TRBJ1-1; D not certain. This sequence was found in a female donor with multiple sclerosis, enrolled in a pregnancy study. As DNA, the CDR3 is TGTGCCAGCGTTGGGCTAATTCGGGGCACTGAAGCTTTCTTT. This translates into CASVGLIRGTEAFF.